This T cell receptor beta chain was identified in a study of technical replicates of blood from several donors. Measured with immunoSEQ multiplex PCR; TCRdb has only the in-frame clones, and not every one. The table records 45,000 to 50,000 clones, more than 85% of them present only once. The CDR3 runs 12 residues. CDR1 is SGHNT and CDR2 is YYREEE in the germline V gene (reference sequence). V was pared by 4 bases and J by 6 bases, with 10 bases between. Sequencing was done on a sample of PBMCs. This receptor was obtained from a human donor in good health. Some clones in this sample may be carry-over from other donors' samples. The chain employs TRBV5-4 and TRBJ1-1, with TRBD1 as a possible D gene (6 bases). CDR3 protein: CASSPPGAEAFF. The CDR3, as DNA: TGTGCCAGCAGCCCGCCAGGGGCTGAAGCTTTCTTT.